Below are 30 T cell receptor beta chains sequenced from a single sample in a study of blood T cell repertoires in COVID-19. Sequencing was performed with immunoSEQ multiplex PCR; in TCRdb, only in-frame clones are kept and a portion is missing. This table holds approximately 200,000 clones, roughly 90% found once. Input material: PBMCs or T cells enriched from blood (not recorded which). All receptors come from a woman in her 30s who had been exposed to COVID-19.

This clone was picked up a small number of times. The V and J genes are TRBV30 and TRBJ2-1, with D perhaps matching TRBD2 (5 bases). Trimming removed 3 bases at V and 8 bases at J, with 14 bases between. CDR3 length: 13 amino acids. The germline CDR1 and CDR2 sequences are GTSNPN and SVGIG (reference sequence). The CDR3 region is CAWRPPLVYEQFF. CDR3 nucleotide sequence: TGTGCCTGGAGGCCCCCACTAGTTTATGAGCAGTTCTTC.

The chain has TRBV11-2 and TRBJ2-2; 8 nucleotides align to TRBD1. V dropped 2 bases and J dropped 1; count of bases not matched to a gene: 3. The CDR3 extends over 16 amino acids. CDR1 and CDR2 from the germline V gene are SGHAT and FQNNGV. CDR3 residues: CASSLQGTGNTGELFF. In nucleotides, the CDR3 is TGTGCCAGCAGCTTACAAGGGACAGGGAACACCGGGGAGCTGTTTTTT.

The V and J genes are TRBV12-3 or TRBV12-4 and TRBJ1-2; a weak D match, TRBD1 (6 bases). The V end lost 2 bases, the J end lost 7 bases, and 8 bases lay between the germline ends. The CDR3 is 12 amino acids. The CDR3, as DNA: TGTGCCAGCAGTTTAACAGGGACTGGCTACACCTTC. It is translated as CASSLTGTGYTF.

CDR3 nucleotide sequence: TGTGCCAGCATGTTGGGGGGGGGCCCCCAGTTCTTC. Translating gives CASMLGGGPQFF. J is TRBJ2-1 and V is TRBV2; D is possibly TRBD2 (7 bases). V was trimmed by 7 bases and J by 13 bases, leaving 17 bases between them. Germline CDR1 and CDR2: SNHLY and FYNNEI. CDR3 length: 12 amino acids.

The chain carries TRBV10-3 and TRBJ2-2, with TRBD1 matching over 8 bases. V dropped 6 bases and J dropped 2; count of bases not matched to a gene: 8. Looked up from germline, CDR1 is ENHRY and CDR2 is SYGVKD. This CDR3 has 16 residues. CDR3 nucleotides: TGTGCCATCAGCCACGGCCAGGGGGCAAACACCGGGGAGCTGTTTTTT. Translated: CAISHGQGANTGELFF.

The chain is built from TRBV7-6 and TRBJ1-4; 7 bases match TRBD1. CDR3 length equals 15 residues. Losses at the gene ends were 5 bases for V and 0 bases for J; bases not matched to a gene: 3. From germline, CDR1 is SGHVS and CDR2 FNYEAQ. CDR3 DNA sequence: TGTGCCAGCAGCGCGACAGGGCCAACTAATGAAAAACTGTTTTTT. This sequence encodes CASSATGPTNEKLFF.

The CDR3 here is CASSPPPGQGALPYGYTF. The CDR3 bases are TGTGCCAGCAGCCCTCCACCGGGACAGGGGGCCCTTCCTTATGGCTACACCTTC. This chain connects TRBV7-9 to TRBJ1-2; 12 nucleotides line up with TRBD1. CDR1 is SEHNR, CDR2 FQNEAQ, per germline (reference sequence). CDR3 length equals 18 residues. V lost 5 bases to trimming and J lost 5 bases; unmatched junction nucleotides: 15.

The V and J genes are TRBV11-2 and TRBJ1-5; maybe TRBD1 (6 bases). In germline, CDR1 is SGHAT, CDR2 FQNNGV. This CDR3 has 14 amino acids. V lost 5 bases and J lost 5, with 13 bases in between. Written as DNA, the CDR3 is TGTGCCAGCAGCCCCACTCAGGGGTATCAGCCCCAGCATTTT. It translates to CASSPTQGYQPQHF.

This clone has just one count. The CDR3 nucleotides read TGTGCCAGCAGCCAAGGAAGCGTCAGGGACTCCTACGAGCAGTACTTC. Translation: CASSQGSVRDSYEQYF. V is TRBV3-1 (or the pseudogene TRBV3-2) and J is TRBJ2-7, with D tentatively TRBD1 (5 bases). The CDR3 runs to 16 residues. Looked up from germline, CDR1 is LGHDT and CDR2 is YNNKEL (reference sequence). The V end was cut by 1 base, the J end by 0 bases, with 13 bases between.

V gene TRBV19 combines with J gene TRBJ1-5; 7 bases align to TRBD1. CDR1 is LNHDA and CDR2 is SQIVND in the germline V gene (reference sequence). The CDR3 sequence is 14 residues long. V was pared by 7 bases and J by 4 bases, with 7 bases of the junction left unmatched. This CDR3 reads CASKAGGENQPQHF. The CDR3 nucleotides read TGTGCCAGTAAAGCAGGGGGAGAGAATCAGCCCCAGCATTTT.

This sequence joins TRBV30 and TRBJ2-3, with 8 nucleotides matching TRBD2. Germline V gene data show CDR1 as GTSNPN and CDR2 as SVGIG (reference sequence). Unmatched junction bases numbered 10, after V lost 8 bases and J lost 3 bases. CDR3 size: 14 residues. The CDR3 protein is CAALAGSNTDTQYF. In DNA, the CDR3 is TGTGCCGCCTTAGCGGGGTCGAATACAGATACGCAGTATTTT.

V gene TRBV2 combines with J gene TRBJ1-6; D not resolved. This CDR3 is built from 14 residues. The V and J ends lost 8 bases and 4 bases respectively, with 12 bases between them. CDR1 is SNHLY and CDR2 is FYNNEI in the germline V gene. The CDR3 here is CASEALTYNSPLHF. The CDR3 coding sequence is TGTGCCAGCGAAGCATTGACTTATAATTCACCCCTCCACTTT.

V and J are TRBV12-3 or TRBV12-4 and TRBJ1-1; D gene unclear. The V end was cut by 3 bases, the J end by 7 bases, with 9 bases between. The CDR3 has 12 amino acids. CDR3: CASSFGRNEAFF. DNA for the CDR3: TGTGCCAGCAGTTTTGGCAGGAATGAAGCTTTCTTT.

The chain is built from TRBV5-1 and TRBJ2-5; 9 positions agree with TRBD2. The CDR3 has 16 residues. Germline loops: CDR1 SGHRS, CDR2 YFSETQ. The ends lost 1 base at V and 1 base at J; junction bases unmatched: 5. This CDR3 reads CASSLFSGGFQETQYF. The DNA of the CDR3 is TGCGCCAGCAGCTTGTTTAGCGGGGGCTTCCAAGAGACCCAGTACTTC.

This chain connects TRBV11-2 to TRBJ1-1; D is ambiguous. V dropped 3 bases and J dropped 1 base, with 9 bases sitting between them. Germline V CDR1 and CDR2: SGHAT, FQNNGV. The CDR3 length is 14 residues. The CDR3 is CASSFLEGNTEAFF. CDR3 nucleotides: TGTGCCAGCAGCTTCCTGGAGGGGAACACTGAAGCTTTCTTT.

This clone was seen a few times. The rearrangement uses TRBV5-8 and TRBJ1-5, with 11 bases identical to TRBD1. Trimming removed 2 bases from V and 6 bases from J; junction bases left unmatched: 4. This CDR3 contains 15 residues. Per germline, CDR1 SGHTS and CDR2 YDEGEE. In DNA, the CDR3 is TGTGCCAGCAGCTTCGGGACAGGGGGGTTTCAGCCCCAGCATTTT. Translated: CASSFGTGGFQPQHF.

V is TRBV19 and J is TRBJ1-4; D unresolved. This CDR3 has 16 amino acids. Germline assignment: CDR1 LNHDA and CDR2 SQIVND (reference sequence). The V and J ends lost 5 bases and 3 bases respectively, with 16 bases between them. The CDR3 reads CASSPRRGGSNEKLFF. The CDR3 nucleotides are TGTGCCAGTAGTCCGCGAAGAGGAGGGTCTAATGAAAAACTGTTTTTT.

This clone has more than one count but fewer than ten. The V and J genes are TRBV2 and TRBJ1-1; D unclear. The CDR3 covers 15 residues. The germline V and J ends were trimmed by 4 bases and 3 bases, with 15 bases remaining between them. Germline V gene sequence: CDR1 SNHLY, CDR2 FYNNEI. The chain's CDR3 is CASSGVRVWDTEAFF. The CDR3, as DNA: TGTGCCAGCAGTGGGGTTCGGGTATGGGACACTGAAGCTTTCTTT. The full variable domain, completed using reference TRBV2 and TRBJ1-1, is EPEVTQTPSHQVTQMGQEVILRCVPISNHLYFYWYRQILGQKVEFLVSFYNNEISEKSEIFDDQFSVERPDGSNFTLKIRSTKLEDSAMYFCASSGVRVWDTEAFFGQGTRLTVV.

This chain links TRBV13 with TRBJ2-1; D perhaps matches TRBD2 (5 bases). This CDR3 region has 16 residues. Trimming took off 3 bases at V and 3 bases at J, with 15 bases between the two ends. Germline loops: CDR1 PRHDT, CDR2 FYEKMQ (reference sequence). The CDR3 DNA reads TGTGCCAGCAGCTTCTCCCCGGACGGGATCTACAATGAGCAGTTCTTC. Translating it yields CASSFSPDGIYNEQFF. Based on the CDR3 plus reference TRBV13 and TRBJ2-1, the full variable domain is AAGVIQSPRHLIKEKRETATLKCYPIPRHDTVYWYQQGPGQDPQFLISFYEKMQSDKGSIPDRFSAQQFSDYHSELNMSSLELGDSALYFCASSFSPDGIYNEQFFGPGTRLTVL.

Here the CDR3 reads CASSLVQAYGYTF. The CDR3 coding sequence is TGTGCCAGCAGCTTGGTACAGGCCTATGGCTACACCTTC. The chain couples TRBV5-6 to TRBJ1-2; D is possibly TRBD1 (5 bases). Trimming left V 0 bases short and J 4 bases short, with 7 bases between. This CDR3 spans 13 amino acids. Germline values: CDR1 SGHDT, CDR2 YYEEEE.

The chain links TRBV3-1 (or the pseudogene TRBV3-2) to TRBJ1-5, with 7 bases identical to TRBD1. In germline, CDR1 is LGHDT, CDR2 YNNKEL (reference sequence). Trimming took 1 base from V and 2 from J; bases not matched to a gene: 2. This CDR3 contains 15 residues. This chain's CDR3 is CASSQGQGGNQPQHF. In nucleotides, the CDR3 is TGTGCCAGCAGCCAAGGACAGGGCGGCAATCAGCCCCAGCATTTT.

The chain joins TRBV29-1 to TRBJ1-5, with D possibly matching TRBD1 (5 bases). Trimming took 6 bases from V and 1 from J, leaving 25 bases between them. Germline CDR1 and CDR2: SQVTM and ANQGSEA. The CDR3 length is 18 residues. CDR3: CSVTGDASLLMSNQPQHF. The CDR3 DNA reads TGCAGCGTGACGGGGGACGCCAGCCTTTTGATGAGCAATCAGCCCCAGCATTTT.

The CDR3 DNA is TGTGCCAGTAGTATAGTGGCTGCGAGAACGGGTTCACCCCTCCACTTT. It translates to CASSIVAARTGSPLHF. The chain links TRBV19 to TRBJ1-6; D unclear. CDR3 length: 16 residues. Germline CDR1 LNHDA, CDR2 SQIVND (reference sequence). Trimming took off 1 base at V and 9 bases at J, with 16 bases between the two ends.

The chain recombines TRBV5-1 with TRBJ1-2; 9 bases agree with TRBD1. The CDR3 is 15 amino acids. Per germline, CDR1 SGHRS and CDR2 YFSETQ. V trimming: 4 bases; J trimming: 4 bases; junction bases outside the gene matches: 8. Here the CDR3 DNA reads TGCGCCAGCAGCCCCAGGACAGGGGAAGCCTATGGCTACACCTTC. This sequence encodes CASSPRTGEAYGYTF.

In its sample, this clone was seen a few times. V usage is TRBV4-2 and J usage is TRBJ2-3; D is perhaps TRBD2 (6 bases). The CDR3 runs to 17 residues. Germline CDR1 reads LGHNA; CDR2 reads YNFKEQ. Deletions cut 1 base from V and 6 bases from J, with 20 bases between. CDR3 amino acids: CASSQGSSVPGVDTQYF. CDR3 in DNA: TGTGCCAGCAGCCAAGGAAGTAGCGTTCCGGGGGTGGATACGCAGTATTTT.

In DNA, the CDR3 is TGTGCCAGCAGCTTCGGACAGAAAGGAAATGAGCAGTTCTTC. Encoded protein: CASSFGQKGNEQFF. This chain joins TRBV11-2 and TRBJ2-1; TRBD1 is a possible D gene (6 bases). Germline V CDR1 and CDR2: SGHAT, FQNNGV. Deletions cut 3 bases from V and 7 bases from J, with 13 bases between. The CDR3 totals 14 residues. Based on the CDR3 plus reference TRBV11-2 and TRBJ2-1, the full variable domain is EAGVAQSPRYKIIEKRQSVAFWCNPISGHATLYWYQQILGQGPKLLIQFQNNGVVDDSQLPKDRFSAERLKGVDSTLKIQPAKLEDSAVYLCASSFGQKGNEQFFGPGTRLTVL.

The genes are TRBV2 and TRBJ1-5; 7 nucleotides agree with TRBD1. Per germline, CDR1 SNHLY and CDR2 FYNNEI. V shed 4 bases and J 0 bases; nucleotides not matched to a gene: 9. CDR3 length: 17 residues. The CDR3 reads CASSVIGQGDSNQPQHF. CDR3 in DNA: TGTGCCAGCAGTGTCATCGGCCAGGGGGATAGCAATCAGCCCCAGCATTTT.

As DNA, the CDR3 is TGCGCCAGCAGGGACCGGACAGGGCACAATGAAAAACTGTTTTTT. It is translated as CASRDRTGHNEKLFF. The chain employs TRBV10-1 and TRBJ1-4, with 8 nucleotides matching TRBD1. Germline CDR1 and CDR2: WNHNN and SYGVQD (reference sequence). The V segment lost 6 bases and the J segment 5 bases; nucleotides outside the gene matches: 8. There are 15 residues in the CDR3.

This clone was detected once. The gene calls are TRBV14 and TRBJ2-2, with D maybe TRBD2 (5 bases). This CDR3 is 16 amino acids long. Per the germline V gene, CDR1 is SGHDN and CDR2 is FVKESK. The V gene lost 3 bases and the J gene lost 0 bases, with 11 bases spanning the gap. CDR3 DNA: TGTGCCAGCAGCCATTTAGCAGCGGCGAACACCGGGGAGCTGTTTTTT. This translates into CASSHLAAANTGELFF.

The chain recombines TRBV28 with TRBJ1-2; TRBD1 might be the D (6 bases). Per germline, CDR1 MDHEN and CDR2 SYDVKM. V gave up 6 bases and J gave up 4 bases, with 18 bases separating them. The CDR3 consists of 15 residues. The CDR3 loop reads CASSPAGGRVYGYTF. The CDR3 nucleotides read TGTGCCAGCAGCCCCGCGGGGGGGCGAGTCTATGGCTACACCTTC.